The text below deals with one TCR beta chain. TCRdb used MiXCR to reprocess the RT-PCR reads, holding one entry per CDR3 protein. The sample records 650,000 to 800,000 distinct CDR3 sequences, approximately 15% being singletons. The CDR3 has 17 amino acids. Germline loops: CDR1 LGHNA, CDR2 YSLEER. Germline trimming cut 0 bases from V and 6 bases from J; bases unmatched to any gene: 9. Sequencing used memory CD4+ T cells from blood. The chain has TRBV4-3 and TRBJ2-1, with TRBD1 identical over 9 bases. This TCR derives from a female donor in good health, serving as a healthy control. The CDR3 sequence: CASSQDPMDRGGNEQFF. The DNA for the CDR3 is TGCGCCAGCAGCCAAGATCCGATGGACAGGGGCGGCAATGAGCAGTTCTTC.